Shown below are 18 T cell receptor beta chains from a single sample sequenced in a study of blood T cell repertoires in COVID-19. Libraries were prepared by immunoSEQ multiplex PCR; TCRdb keeps only in-frame clonotypes and omits some of them. The sample contains around 68,000 clones, around 85% of which appear only once. Sequenced input: peripheral blood. The receptors originated from a man aged 40-49 years with COVID-19, enrolled during active disease.

The rearrangement uses TRBV18 and TRBJ1-5; D unclear. Trimming pared 3 bases from V and 2 bases from J, leaving 8 bases between. Germline V gene sequence: CDR1 KGHSH, CDR2 LQKENI. The CDR3 totals 14 residues. CDR3 in amino acids: CASSPAVGNQPQHF. CDR3 DNA sequence: TGTGCCAGCTCACCGGCGGTGGGCAATCAGCCCCAGCATTTT.

This sequence joins TRBV6-1 and TRBJ2-3; no clear D gene. Germline V gives CDR1 MNHNS, CDR2 SASEGT. With 3 bases removed from V and 4 bases from J, the gap between germline ends came to 14 bases. The CDR3 loop spans 15 amino acids. The CDR3 bases are TGTGCCAGCAGTGATAGTCCCTTAATACCAGATACGCAGTATTTT. Its translation is CASSDSPLIPDTQYF.

The genes are TRBV9 and TRBJ2-3, with 7 bases fitting TRBD2. Per germline, CDR1 SGDLS and CDR2 YYNGEE. The CDR3 is 16 amino acids. With 6 bases clipped from V and 1 base from J, the junction kept 11 bases outside the gene matches. The DNA for the CDR3 is TGTGCCAGCAACCCAGAGCTCAGCGGGGGCACAGATACGCAGTATTTT. It translates to CASNPELSGGTDTQYF.

This clone appeared once. The rearrangement links TRBV4-1 to TRBJ2-1, with 8 bases aligning to TRBD1. Unmatched junction bases numbered 9, after V lost 4 bases and J lost 1 base. Germline V CDR1 and CDR2: MGHRA, YSYEKL. This CDR3 spans 17 amino acids. This CDR3 reads CASSPRAGGGSYNEQFF. The DNA for the CDR3 is TGCGCCAGCAGCCCGAGGGCAGGGGGCGGGTCCTACAATGAGCAGTTCTTC.

The chain uses TRBV2 and TRBJ1-2, with D hard to call. Trimming shortened V by 4 bases and J by 2 bases, and 8 bases separated the two germline ends. Germline CDR1 SNHLY, CDR2 FYNNEI. The CDR3 contains 13 residues. The DNA of the CDR3 is TGTGCCAGCAGTGTCGGGGTAAACTATGGCTACACCTTC. It is translated as CASSVGVNYGYTF.

This chain joins TRBV4-1 and TRBJ2-5, with D possibly being TRBD2 (7 bases). This CDR3 is 14 amino acids long. Germline V gene sequence: CDR1 MGHRA, CDR2 YSYEKL. The V gene lost 4 bases and the J gene lost 5 bases, with 14 bases spanning the gap. The CDR3: CASSPRGAWETQYF. The CDR3 DNA reads TGCGCCAGCAGCCCTCGGGGGGCCTGGGAGACCCAGTACTTC.

This sequence joins TRBV2 and TRBJ2-3; 14 nucleotides match TRBD2. Germline lookup yields CDR1 SNHLY and CDR2 FYNNEI. There are 17 residues in the CDR3. With 7 bases clipped from V and 6 bases from J, the junction kept 12 bases outside the gene matches. Here the CDR3 reads CASTQSTSGGVGDTQYF. The CDR3 DNA reads as TGTGCCAGCACTCAGTCGACTAGCGGGGGGGTAGGGGATACGCAGTATTTT.

V and J are TRBV11-2 and TRBJ2-1; 8 bases match TRBD1. Germline loops: CDR1 SGHAT, CDR2 FQNNGV. The CDR3 loop spans 14 amino acids. The V and J ends lost 8 bases and 2 bases, in that order; junction bases with no gene match: 5. In nucleotides, the CDR3 is TGTGCCAGCGGACAGGGTTCGACCTACAATGAGCAGTTCTTC. Encoded protein: CASGQGSTYNEQFF.

V is TRBV5-1 and J is TRBJ1-1; no clear D. Trimming shortened V by 3 bases and J by 5 bases, and 11 bases separated the two germline ends. The CDR3 is made up of 13 amino acids. Germline V gene lookup returns CDR1 SGHRS and CDR2 YFSETQ. CDR3 in amino acids: CASSSGSRTEAFF. CDR3 in DNA: TGCGCCAGCAGCTCAGGCTCACGGACTGAAGCTTTCTTT.

The chain has TRBV4-1 and TRBJ1-5; no clear D gene. Germline V CDR1 and CDR2: MGHRA, YSYEKL. The CDR3 spans 15 residues. V was clipped by 4 bases and J by 2 bases, with 12 bases between them. CDR3 region: CASSPLQEGNQPQHF. In nucleotides, the CDR3 is TGCGCCAGCAGCCCCCTCCAGGAGGGCAATCAGCCCCAGCATTTT.

The genes are TRBV6-5 and TRBJ1-3, with D maybe TRBD1 (6 bases). Germline assignment: CDR1 MNHEY and CDR2 SVGAGI. Trimming left V 6 bases short and J 4 bases short, with 16 bases between. The CDR3 length is 15 residues. CDR3 residues: CASSRAEGGGNTIYF. The CDR3, as DNA: TGTGCCAGCAGCCGGGCCGAAGGGGGAGGAAACACCATATATTTT.

V is TRBV2 and J is TRBJ1-1; tentatively, D is TRBD1 (5 bases). The V gene lost 4 bases and the J gene lost 1 base, with 13 bases spanning the gap. The germline CDR1 and CDR2 sequences are SNHLY and FYNNEI. This CDR3 spans 15 amino acids. The CDR3 sequence is CASSGQGLRNTEAFF. For the CDR3, the DNA is TGTGCCAGCAGTGGCCAGGGCCTCCGGAACACTGAAGCTTTCTTT.

The genes are TRBV19 and TRBJ2-1, with 11 bases matching TRBD2. Per the germline V gene, CDR1 is LNHDA and CDR2 is SQIVND (reference sequence). CDR3 length: 21 amino acids. Trimming took 2 bases from V and 7 from J; bases not matched to a gene: 22. The CDR3 is CASSIIKKLTSGAHPRNEQFF. The CDR3 nucleotides read TGTGCCAGTAGTATAATTAAAAAATTGACTAGCGGGGCCCACCCGCGGAATGAGCAGTTCTTC.

The chain uses TRBV2 and TRBJ1-6; a possible D gene is TRBD1 (6 bases). Germline lookup yields CDR1 SNHLY and CDR2 FYNNEI. This CDR3 is 15 amino acids long. V was pared by 6 bases and J by 4 bases, with 13 bases between. This CDR3 is CASSLTDSYNSPLHF. DNA of the CDR3: TGTGCCAGCAGCCTAACGGACAGTTATAATTCACCCCTCCACTTT.

CDR3 loop: CASSPPRTSGGRDTQYF. The DNA of the CDR3 is TGTGCCAGCAGCCCGCCGAGGACTAGCGGGGGACGGGATACGCAGTATTTT. The chain uses TRBV9 and TRBJ2-3; 13 nucleotides match TRBD2. Germline assignment: CDR1 SGDLS and CDR2 YYNGEE. The CDR3 runs 17 residues. V dropped 4 bases and J dropped 6; count of bases not matched to a gene: 11.

The chain couples TRBV2 to TRBJ1-2; D is unresolved. CDR3 length equals 12 residues. Trimming shortened V by 4 bases and J by 10 bases, and 13 bases separated the two germline ends. CDR1 is SNHLY, CDR2 FYNNEI, per germline. The CDR3 nucleotides are TGTGCCAGCAGTGGAGGCCACTCATACTACACCTTC. This sequence encodes CASSGGHSYYTF.

The J gene is TRBJ1-6, the V gene TRBV10-3, with 9 bases lining up with TRBD1. With V trimmed by 4 bases and J by 11 bases, 6 bases remained unmatched. This CDR3 is built from 14 residues. Germline CDR1 is ENHRY and CDR2 is SYGVKD. CDR3: CAISGRDRETPLHF. The CDR3 nucleotides read TGTGCCATCAGTGGCCGGGACAGGGAAACACCCCTCCACTTT.

The CDR3 sequence: CATATGGKEKLFF. In DNA, the CDR3 is TGTGCCACCGCGACAGGGGGCAAAGAAAAACTGTTTTTT. This chain connects TRBV19 to TRBJ1-4, with 10 positions matching TRBD1. CDR3 length equals 13 residues. Germline loops: CDR1 LNHDA, CDR2 SQIVND (reference sequence). Trimming took 10 bases from V and 8 from J; bases not matched to a gene: 7.